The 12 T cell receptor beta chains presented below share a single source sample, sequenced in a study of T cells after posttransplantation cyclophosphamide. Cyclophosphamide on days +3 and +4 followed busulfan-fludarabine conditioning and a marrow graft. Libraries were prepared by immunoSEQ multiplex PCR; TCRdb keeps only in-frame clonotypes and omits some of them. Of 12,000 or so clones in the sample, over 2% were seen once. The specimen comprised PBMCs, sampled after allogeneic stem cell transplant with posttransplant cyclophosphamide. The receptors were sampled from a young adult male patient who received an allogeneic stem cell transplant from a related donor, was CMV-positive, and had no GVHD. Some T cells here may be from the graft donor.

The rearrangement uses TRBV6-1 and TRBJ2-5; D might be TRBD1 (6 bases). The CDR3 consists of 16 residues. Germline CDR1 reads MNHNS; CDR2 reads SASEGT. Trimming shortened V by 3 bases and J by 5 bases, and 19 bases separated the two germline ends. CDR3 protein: CASSDSLRSGDETQYF. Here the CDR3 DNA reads TGTGCCAGCAGTGATAGTTTAAGGTCAGGGGACGAGACCCAGTACTTC.

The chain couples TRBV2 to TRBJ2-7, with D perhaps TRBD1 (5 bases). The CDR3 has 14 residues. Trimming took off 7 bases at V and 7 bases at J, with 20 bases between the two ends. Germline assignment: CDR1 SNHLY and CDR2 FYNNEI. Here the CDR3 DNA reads TGTGCCAGCACCGGCGCGCAGGGCTTGGATGAGCAGTACTTC. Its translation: CASTGAQGLDEQYF.

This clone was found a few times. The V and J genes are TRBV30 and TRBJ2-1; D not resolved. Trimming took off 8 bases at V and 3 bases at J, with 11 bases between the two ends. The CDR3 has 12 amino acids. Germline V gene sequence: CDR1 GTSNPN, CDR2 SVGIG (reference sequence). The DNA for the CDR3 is TGTGCCGGCTGGCAGAACTACAATGAGCAGTTCTTC. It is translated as CAGWQNYNEQFF.

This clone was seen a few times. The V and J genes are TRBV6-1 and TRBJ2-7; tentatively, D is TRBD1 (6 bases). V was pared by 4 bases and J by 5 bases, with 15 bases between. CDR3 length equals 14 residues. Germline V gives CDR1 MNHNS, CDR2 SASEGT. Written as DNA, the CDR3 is TGTGCCAGCAGTGGAACAGGGTATGGGGACGAGCAGTACTTC. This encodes CASSGTGYGDEQYF.

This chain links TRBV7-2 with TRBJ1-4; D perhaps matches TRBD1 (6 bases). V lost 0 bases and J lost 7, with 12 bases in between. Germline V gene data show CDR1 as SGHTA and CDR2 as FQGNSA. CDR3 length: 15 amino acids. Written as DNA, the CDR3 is TGTGCCAGCAGCTTAGCGGCAGGGGAACGTGAAAAACTGTTTTTT. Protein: CASSLAAGEREKLFF.

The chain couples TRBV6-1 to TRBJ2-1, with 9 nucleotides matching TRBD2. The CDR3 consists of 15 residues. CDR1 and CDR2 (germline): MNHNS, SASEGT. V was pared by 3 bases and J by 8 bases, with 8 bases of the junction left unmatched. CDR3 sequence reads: CASSDRREGPDEQFF. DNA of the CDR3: TGTGCCAGCAGTGATCGGCGGGAGGGCCCCGATGAGCAGTTCTTC.

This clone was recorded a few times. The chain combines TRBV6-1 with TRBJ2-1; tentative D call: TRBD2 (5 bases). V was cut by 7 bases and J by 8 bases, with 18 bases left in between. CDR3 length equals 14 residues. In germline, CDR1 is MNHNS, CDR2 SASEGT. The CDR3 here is CASIVLGWADEQFF. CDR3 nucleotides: TGTGCCAGCATAGTACTAGGATGGGCGGATGAGCAGTTCTTC.

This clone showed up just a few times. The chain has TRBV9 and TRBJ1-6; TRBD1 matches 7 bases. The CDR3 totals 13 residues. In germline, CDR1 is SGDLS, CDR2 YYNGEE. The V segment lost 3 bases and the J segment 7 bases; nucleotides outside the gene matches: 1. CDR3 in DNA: TGTGCCAGCAGCGCGACAGGGAATTCACCCCTCCACTTT. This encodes CASSATGNSPLHF.

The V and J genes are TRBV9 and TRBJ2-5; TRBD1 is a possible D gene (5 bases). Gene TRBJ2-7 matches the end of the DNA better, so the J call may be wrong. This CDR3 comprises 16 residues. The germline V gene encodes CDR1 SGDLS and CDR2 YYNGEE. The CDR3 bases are TGTGCCAGCAGCGAGAATCAGGAGTCAGGGTTGTACGAGCAGTACTTC. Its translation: CASSENQESGLYEQYF.

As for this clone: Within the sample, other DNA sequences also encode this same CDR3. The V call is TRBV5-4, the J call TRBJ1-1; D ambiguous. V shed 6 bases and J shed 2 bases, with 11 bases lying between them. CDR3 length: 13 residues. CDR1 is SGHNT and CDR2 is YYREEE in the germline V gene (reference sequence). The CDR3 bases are TGTGCCAGCACCCGACGGGGAAACACTGAAGCTTTCTTT. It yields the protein CASTRRGNTEAFF.

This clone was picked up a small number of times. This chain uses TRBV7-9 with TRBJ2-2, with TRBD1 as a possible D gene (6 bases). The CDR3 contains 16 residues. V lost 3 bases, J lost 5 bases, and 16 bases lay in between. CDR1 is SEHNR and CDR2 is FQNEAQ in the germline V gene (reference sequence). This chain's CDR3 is CASSFNRVGRTGELFF. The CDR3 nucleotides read TGTGCCAGCAGCTTCAACAGGGTCGGAAGAACCGGGGAGCTGTTTTTT.

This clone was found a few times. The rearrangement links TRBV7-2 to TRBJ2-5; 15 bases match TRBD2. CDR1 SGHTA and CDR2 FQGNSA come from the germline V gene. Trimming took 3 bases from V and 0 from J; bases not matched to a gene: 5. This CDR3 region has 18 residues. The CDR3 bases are TGTGCCAGCAGCTTCGGACTAGCGGGGGGGCGGTACCAAGAGACCCAGTACTTC. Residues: CASSFGLAGGRYQETQYF.